A single sample is the source of the 7 T cell receptor beta chains below, sequenced in a study of blood T cell repertoires in COVID-19. Assay used: immunoSEQ multiplex PCR; TCRdb lists only in-frame clones, some missing. The sample lists nearly 350,000 clones, over 75% seen once, with 0.9% to 1.2% in the top ten. The specimen was PBMCs or T cells enriched from blood (not recorded which). The receptors were gathered from a woman aged 25 to 39 who had recovered from COVID-19.

The rearrangement links TRBV7-9 to TRBJ1-1; perhaps TRBD1 as D (6 bases). The CDR3 runs 13 residues. V shed 5 bases and J shed 3 bases, with 10 bases lying between them. Looked up from germline, CDR1 is SEHNR and CDR2 is FQNEAQ (reference sequence). CDR3 residues: CASSEGVDTEAFF. The CDR3, as DNA: TGTGCCAGCAGCGAGGGGGTAGACACTGAAGCTTTCTTT.

This chain links TRBV29-1 with TRBJ2-5, with 11 bases aligning to TRBD1. Germline CDR1 and CDR2: SQVTM and ANQGSEA. This CDR3 comprises 14 residues. V lost 4 bases and J lost 1; bases outside the gene matches: 2. The CDR3 DNA reads TGCAGCGTTGGTGGACAGGGGGCCCAAGAGACCCAGTACTTC. Protein sequence: CSVGGQGAQETQYF. The full variable domain, rest sourced from reference TRBV29-1 and TRBJ2-5, is SAVISQKPSRDICQRGTSLTIQCQVDSQVTMMFWYRQQPGQSLTLIATANQGSEATYESGFVIDKFPISRPNLTFSTLTVSNMSPEDSSIYLCSVGGQGAQETQYFGPGTRLLVL.

The V call is TRBV24-1, the J call TRBJ2-7; tentatively, D is TRBD2 (6 bases). The CDR3 contains 14 residues. CDR1 KGHDR and CDR2 SFDVKD come from the germline V gene. Trimming stripped 5 bases from V and 0 bases from J, with 10 bases between. CDR3 sequence: CATSAPGLSYEQYF. For the CDR3, the DNA is TGTGCCACCAGTGCCCCGGGACTCTCCTACGAGCAGTACTTC.

This chain joins TRBV9 and TRBJ2-1, with TRBD1 matching 10 bases. The CDR3 is 20 amino acids. V was pared by 0 bases and J by 0 bases, with 12 bases of the junction left unmatched. Germline loops: CDR1 SGDLS, CDR2 YYNGEE. The CDR3 is CASSVGGGTGAGSSYNEQFF. CDR3 bases: TGTGCCAGCAGCGTAGGGGGCGGGACAGGGGCTGGAAGCTCCTACAATGAGCAGTTCTTC.

The rearrangement links TRBV20-1 to TRBJ1-2; 7 positions match TRBD1. The CDR3 is 14 residues long. The V gene end was trimmed by 6 bases and the J gene end by 5 bases; junction bases not matched to a gene: 12. CDR1 is DFQATT and CDR2 is SNEGSKA in the germline V gene (reference sequence). The CDR3 here is CSASESGTVYGYTF. The CDR3, as DNA: TGCAGTGCCAGTGAATCCGGGACAGTTTATGGCTACACCTTC.

V gene TRBV12-3 or TRBV12-4 combines with J gene TRBJ1-2; D gene ambiguous. The CDR3 spans 11 residues. V was trimmed by 7 bases and J by 8 bases, leaving 11 bases between them. Written as DNA, the CDR3 is TGTGCCAGCACCCTAGCCGGGGGCTACACCTTC. As protein: CASTLAGGYTF.

The J gene is TRBJ2-7, the V gene TRBV28, with 12 bases fitting TRBD2. The germline CDR1 and CDR2 sequences are MDHEN and SYDVKM. CDR3 length: 15 residues. V lost 5 bases and J lost 4; bases outside the gene matches: 6. The CDR3 DNA follows: TGTGCCAGCAGTCCTCTGACTAGCGGGGGTTACGAGCAGTACTTC. This translates into CASSPLTSGGYEQYF.